This entry describes one T cell receptor (beta chain). Recovered Cohort 3 donors showed two negative PCRs, clearance, or symptom resolution. This entry belongs to a study of blood T cell repertoires in COVID-19. Profiling relied on immunoSEQ multiplex PCR, and the TCRdb table lists in-frame clones only, not all of them. The profile shows fewer than 300,000 clones, 75% to 90% of them singletons. V shed 6 bases and J 0 bases; nucleotides not matched to a gene: 11. The CDR3 is made up of 16 amino acids. CDR1 LGHNA and CDR2 YSLEER come from the germline V gene. The chain has TRBV4-3 and TRBJ2-7; 7 bases line up with TRBD1. This TCR was recovered from a man in his forties or fifties who had recovered from COVID-19. The specimen sequenced was PBMCs or T cells enriched from blood (not recorded which). The CDR3 here is CASSSSGTEYSYEQYF. Written as DNA, the CDR3 is TGCGCCAGCAGTTCCTCTGGGACAGAATACTCCTACGAGCAGTACTTC.